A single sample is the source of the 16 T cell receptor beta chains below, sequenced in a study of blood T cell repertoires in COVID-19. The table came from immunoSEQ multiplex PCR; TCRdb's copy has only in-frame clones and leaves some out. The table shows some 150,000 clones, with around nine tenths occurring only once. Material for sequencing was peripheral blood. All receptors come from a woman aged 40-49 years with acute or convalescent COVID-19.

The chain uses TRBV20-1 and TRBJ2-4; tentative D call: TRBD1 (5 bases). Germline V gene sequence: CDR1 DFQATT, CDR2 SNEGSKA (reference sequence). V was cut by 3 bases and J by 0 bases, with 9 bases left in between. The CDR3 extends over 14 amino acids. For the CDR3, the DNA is TGCAGTGCTAGTACAGGTACAGCCAAAAACATTCAGTACTTC. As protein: CSASTGTAKNIQYF.

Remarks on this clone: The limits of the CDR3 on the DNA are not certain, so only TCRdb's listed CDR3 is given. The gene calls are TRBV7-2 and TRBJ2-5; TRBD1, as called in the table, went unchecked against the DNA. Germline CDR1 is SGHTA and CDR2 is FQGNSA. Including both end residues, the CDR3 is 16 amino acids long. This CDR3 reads CASSLGGLRARWTQYF.

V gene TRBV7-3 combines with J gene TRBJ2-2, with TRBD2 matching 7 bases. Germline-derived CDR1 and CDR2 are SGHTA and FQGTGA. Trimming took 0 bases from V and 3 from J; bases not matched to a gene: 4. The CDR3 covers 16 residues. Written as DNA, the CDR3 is TGTGCCAGCAGCTTAACCGGGGGGTGGGACACCGGGGAGCTGTTTTTT. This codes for CASSLTGGWDTGELFF.

The CDR3 spells CASSRSAGGNTEAFF. CDR3 coding DNA: TGTGCCAGTAGTAGGTCGGCAGGGGGGAACACTGAAGCTTTCTTT. The chain uses TRBV19 and TRBJ1-1; 7 bases are a match to TRBD1. From germline, CDR1 is LNHDA and CDR2 SQIVND (reference sequence). The CDR3 covers 15 residues. After removal of 4 bases from V and 1 base from J, the junction contained 6 bases not matched to a gene.

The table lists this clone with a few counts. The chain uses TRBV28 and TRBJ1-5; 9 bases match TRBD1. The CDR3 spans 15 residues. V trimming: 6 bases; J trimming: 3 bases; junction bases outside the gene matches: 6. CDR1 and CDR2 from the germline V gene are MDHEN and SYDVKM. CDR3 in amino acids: CASRPTGGYNQPQHF. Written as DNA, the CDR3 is TGTGCCAGCAGACCTACAGGGGGCTACAATCAGCCCCAGCATTTT.

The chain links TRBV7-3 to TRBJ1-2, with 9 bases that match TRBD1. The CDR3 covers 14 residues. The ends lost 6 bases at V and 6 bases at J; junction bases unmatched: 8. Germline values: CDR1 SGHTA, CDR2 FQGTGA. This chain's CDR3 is CASSLGQGDDGYTF. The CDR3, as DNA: TGTGCCAGCAGTTTGGGACAGGGTGATGATGGCTACACCTTC.

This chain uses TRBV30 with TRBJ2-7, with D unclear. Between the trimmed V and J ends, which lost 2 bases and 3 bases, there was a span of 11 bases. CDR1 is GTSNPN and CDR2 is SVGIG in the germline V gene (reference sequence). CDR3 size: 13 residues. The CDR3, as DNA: TGTGCCTGGAGTCCCGAGCGACTCTACGAGCAGTACTTC. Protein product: CAWSPERLYEQYF.

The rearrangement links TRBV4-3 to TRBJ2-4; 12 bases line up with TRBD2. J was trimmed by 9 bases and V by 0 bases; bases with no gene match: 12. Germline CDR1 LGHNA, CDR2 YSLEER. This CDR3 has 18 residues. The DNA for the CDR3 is TGCGCCAGCAGCCAAGATAGCGCTAGCGGGGGGGTATCGATCATTCAGTACTTC. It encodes CASSQDSASGGVSIIQYF.

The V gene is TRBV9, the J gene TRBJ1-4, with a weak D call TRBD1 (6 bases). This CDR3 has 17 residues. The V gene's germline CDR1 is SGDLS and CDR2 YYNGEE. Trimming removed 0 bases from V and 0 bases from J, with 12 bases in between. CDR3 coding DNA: TGTGCCAGCAGCGTAGCGACAGGCTCTGCAACTAATGAAAAACTGTTTTTT. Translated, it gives CASSVATGSATNEKLFF. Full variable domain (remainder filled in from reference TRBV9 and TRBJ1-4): DSGVTQTPKHLITATGQRVTLRCSPRSGDLSVYWYQQSLDQGLQFLIQYYNGEERAKGNILERFSAQQFPDLHSELNLSSLELGDSALYFCASSVATGSATNEKLFFGSGTQLSVL.

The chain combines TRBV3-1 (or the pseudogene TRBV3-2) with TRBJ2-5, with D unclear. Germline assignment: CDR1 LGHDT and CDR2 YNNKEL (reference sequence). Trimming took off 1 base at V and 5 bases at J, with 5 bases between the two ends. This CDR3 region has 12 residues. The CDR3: CASSQGSETQYF. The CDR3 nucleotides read TGTGCCAGCAGCCAAGGTTCGGAGACCCAGTACTTC.

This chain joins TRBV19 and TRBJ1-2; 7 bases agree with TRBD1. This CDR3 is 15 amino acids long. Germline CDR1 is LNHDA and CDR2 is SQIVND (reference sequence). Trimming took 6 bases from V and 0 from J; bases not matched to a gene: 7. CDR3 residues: CASSPPGQSNYGYTF. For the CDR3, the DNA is TGTGCCAGTAGCCCCCCGGGACAGTCTAACTATGGCTACACCTTC.

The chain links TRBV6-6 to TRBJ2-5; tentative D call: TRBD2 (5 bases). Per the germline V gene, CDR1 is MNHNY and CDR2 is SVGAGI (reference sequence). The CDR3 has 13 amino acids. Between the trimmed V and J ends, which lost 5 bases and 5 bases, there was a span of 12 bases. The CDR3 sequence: CASSSSGWETQYF. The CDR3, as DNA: TGTGCCAGCAGTAGTTCGGGGTGGGAGACCCAGTACTTC.

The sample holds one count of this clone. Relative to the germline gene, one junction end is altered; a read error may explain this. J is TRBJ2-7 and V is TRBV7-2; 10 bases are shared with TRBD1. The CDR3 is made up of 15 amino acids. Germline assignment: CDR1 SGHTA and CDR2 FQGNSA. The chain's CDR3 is CASSLVSGTGERPIF. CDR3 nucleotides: TGTGCCAGCAGCTTAGTTTCCGGGACAGGGGAAAGGCCGATCTTC.

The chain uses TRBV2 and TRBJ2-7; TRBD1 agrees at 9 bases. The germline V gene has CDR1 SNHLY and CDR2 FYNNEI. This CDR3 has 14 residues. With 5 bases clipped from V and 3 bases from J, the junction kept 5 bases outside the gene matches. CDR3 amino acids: CASSSGTGIYEQYF. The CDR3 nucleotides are TGTGCCAGCAGTTCCGGGACAGGGATCTACGAGCAGTACTTC.

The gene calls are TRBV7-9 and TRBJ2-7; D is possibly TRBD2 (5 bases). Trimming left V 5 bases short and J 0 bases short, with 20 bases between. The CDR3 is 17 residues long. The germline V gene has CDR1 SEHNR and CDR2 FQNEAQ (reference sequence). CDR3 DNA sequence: TGTGCCAGCAGCCAGAACGGAGGTCGCCTTCTCTCCTACGAGCAGTACTTC. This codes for CASSQNGGRLLSYEQYF.

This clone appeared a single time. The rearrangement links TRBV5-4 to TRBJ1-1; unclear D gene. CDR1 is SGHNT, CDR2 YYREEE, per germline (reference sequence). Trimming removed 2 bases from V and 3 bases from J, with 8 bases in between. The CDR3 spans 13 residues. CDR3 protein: CASSLGGHTEAFF. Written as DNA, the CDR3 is TGTGCCAGCAGCTTAGGTGGGCACACTGAAGCTTTCTTT.